This record concerns one T cell receptor beta chain sequence. The CDR3 length is 11 residues. The germline V gene has CDR1 SGHTA and CDR2 FQGNSA. The J segment lost 10 bases and the V segment lost 6 bases, leaving 3 bases of the junction unmatched. This sample was taken from a study of STAT5B mutations in CD4+ large granular lymphocyte leukemia. The survey-level immunoSEQ assay was used. This table comes from immunoSEQ multiplex PCR, and its TCRdb copy is limited to in-frame clones, with some not included. Among tens of thousands of clones, 72% were seen once, and the ten largest hold less than 0.85%.

The sequence was collected from a human donor in good health. V and J are TRBV7-2 and TRBJ2-1; 7 nucleotides line up with TRBD2. The sample was CD4+ T cells from blood buffy coats. The CDR3 region is CASRQAGEQFF. The CDR3 nucleotides are TGTGCCAGCAGACAAGCGGGGGAGCAGTTCTTC.